These 21 T cell receptor beta chains came from one sample sequenced in a study of glioma-infiltrating T cells. Using RNA template, CDR3s of TCR alpha and beta were amplified with iRepertoire arm-PCR. TCRdb re-derived calls from the multiplex PCR reads in MiXCR, one entry per CDR3 protein. The sample carries around 180,000 distinct CDR3 sequences, roughly two fifths recorded once. The specimen was glioma tissue, nonneoplastic brain tissue, or PBMCs (not recorded which). These TCRs come from a human donor with low-grade glioma or glioblastoma, undergoing nonglioma brain surgery, or in good health (not recorded which).

This clonotype came up a few times. The chain has TRBV11-2 and TRBJ2-7, with D unclear. V was cut by 5 bases and J by 2 bases, with 19 bases left in between. CDR3 length: 16 residues. CDR1 and CDR2 from the germline V gene are SGHAT and FQNNGV. CDR3 nucleotides: TGTGCCAGCAGCCCCTTGAGTGGGCGGTATACCTACGAGCAGTACTTC. It yields the protein CASSPLSGRYTYEQYF.

The V gene is TRBV6-5, the J gene TRBJ2-7; 8 nucleotides line up with TRBD2. The length of the CDR3 is 13 residues. With 7 bases clipped from V and 2 bases from J, the junction kept 4 bases outside the gene matches. Germline CDR1 MNHEY, CDR2 SVGAGI. The chain's CDR3 is CASTRGGPYEQYF. The CDR3, as DNA: TGTGCCAGCACCCGGGGGGGACCCTACGAGCAGTACTTC.

The chain combines TRBV19 with TRBJ2-3; D tentatively reads TRBD1 or TRBD2 (5 bases each). Germline V gene data show CDR1 as LNHDA and CDR2 as SQIVND (reference sequence). Trimming left V 4 bases short and J 4 bases short, with 9 bases between. CDR3 length: 13 amino acids. CDR3 amino acids: CASSNLGADTQYF. CDR3 DNA: TGTGCCAGTAGTAACTTGGGGGCAGATACGCAGTATTTT.

Only one count was recorded for this clonotype. This may come from a read error, since a much larger clone is one base off. In this CDR3 the conserved last residue, phenylalanine or tryptophan, is missing, so a read error is likely. The chain has TRBV19 and TRBJ1-1, with D possibly matching TRBD1 (6 bases). V was trimmed by 9 bases and J by 1 base, leaving 9 bases between them. Germline V gene lookup returns CDR1 LNHDA and CDR2 SQIVND (reference sequence). CDR3 length: 12 residues. The CDR3 DNA follows: TGTGCCAGCTTGACAGGGAACACTGAAGCTTTCCTT. This encodes CASLTGNTEAFL.

This sequence joins TRBV5-5 and TRBJ2-5; a possible D gene is TRBD2 (6 bases). CDR1 and CDR2 (germline): SGHKS, YYEKEE (reference sequence). Trimming shortened V by 3 bases and J by 1 base, and 10 bases separated the two germline ends. The CDR3 totals 14 residues. The CDR3 loop reads CASSSGLFQETQYF. The CDR3 nucleotides read TGTGCCAGCAGCTCGGGACTGTTCCAAGAGACCCAGTACTTC.

A note on this clonotype: A much more abundant neighbour one base away suggests this may be a read error. This sequence joins TRBV28 and TRBJ2-3, with D possibly matching TRBD2 (7 bases). The CDR3 sequence is 16 residues long. V lost 5 bases, J lost 4 bases, and 19 bases lay in between. The germline CDR1 and CDR2 sequences are MDHEN and SYDVKM. The chain's CDR3 is CASSHTGREGPDTQYF. The DNA of the CDR3 is TGTGCCAGCAGTCACACAGGGAGGGAGGGTCCAGATACGCAGTATTTT.

This clonotype was seen only a few times. The rearrangement uses TRBV5-4 and TRBJ2-5; TRBD2 agrees at 10 bases. CDR3 length: 17 residues. V shed 0 bases and J 3 bases; nucleotides not matched to a gene: 8. The germline gives CDR1 SGHNT, CDR2 YYREEE (reference sequence). This chain's CDR3 is CASSLGLGLAAEETQYF. The CDR3 coding sequence is TGTGCCAGCAGCTTGGGTCTCGGACTAGCGGCTGAAGAGACCCAGTACTTC.

The chain uses TRBV7-2 and TRBJ2-4, with TRBD1 matching over 9 bases. V lost 5 bases, J lost 1 base, and 3 bases stayed unmatched. The length of the CDR3 is 15 residues. Looked up from germline, CDR1 is SGHTA and CDR2 is FQGNSA. The DNA for the CDR3 is TGTGCCAGCAGCGTCGGACAGGGGGCCAAAAACATTCAGTACTTC. The encoded protein is CASSVGQGAKNIQYF. Drawing the rest from reference TRBV7-2 and TRBJ2-4, the complete variable domain is GAGVSQSPSNKVTEKGKDVELRCDPISGHTALYWYRQSLGQGLEFLIYFQGNSAPDKSGLPSDRFSAERTGGSVSTLTIQRTQQEDSAVYLCASSVGQGAKNIQYFGAGTRLSVL.

This clonotype occurred many times. The chain uses TRBV28 and TRBJ1-5; 7 positions match TRBD1. Germline values: CDR1 MDHEN, CDR2 SYDVKM. The CDR3 has 13 amino acids. The J segment lost 7 bases and the V segment lost 10 bases, leaving 10 bases of the junction unmatched. This CDR3 is CATGQVAGQPQHF. The CDR3 DNA reads as TGTGCCACCGGACAGGTTGCGGGGCAGCCCCAGCATTTT. Variable domain in full (rest from reference TRBV28 and TRBJ1-5): DVKVTQSSRYLVKRTGEKVFLECVQDMDHENMFWYRQDPGLGLRLIYFSYDVKMKEKGDIPEGYSVSREKKERFSLILESASTNQTSMYLCATGQVAGQPQHFGDGTRLSIL.

This clonotype occurred a few times. An end of the junction does not agree with germline; a read error may underlie this. The chain employs TRBV7-2 and TRBJ2-1; TRBD2 might be the D (6 bases). Germline CDR1 SGHTA, CDR2 FQGNSA. The CDR3 extends over 15 amino acids. CDR3: CASSSPGTSLNERFF. The DNA for the CDR3 is TGTGCCAGCAGCTCCCCCGGGACTTCCCTCAATGAGCGGTTCTTC.

This chain uses TRBV7-9 with TRBJ2-5; the D gene is possibly TRBD2 (6 bases). V was pared by 3 bases and J by 5 bases, with 10 bases between. Germline CDR1 SEHNR, CDR2 FQNEAQ (reference sequence). The CDR3 contains 13 residues. The CDR3: CASSLGGEETQYF. CDR3 nucleotides: TGTGCCAGCAGCTTGGGGGGAGAGGAGACCCAGTACTTC.

The J gene is TRBJ1-2, the V gene TRBV29-1; D unclear. The CDR3 covers 13 residues. Germline V gene data show CDR1 as SQVTM and CDR2 as ANQGSEA. The V gene lost 6 bases and the J gene lost 0 bases, with 11 bases spanning the gap. CDR3 DNA: TGCAGCGTGATGGTAGGCGCTAACTATGGCTACACCTTC. It translates to CSVMVGANYGYTF.

This clonotype was observed many times. V usage is TRBV2 and J usage is TRBJ2-7; D call uncertain. This CDR3 region has 13 residues. Germline CDR1 is SNHLY and CDR2 is FYNNEI. The germline V and J ends were trimmed by 4 bases and 5 bases, with 12 bases remaining between them. CDR3 bases: TGTGCCAGCAGTGTGCGCTGGAACAACGAGCAGTACTTC. Amino acid sequence: CASSVRWNNEQYF.

The rearrangement joins TRBV20-1 to TRBJ2-3, with 10 nucleotides matching TRBD2. Germline CDR1 and CDR2: DFQATT and SNEGSKA (reference sequence). Trimming cost V 6 bases and J 5 bases; bases outside gene matches: 11. CDR3 length: 15 amino acids. Written as DNA, the CDR3 is TGCAGTGCCTCACCCCGAATAGCGGGAGGAGATACGCAGTATTTT. This sequence encodes CSASPRIAGGDTQYF.

A note on this clonotype: A much more abundant neighbour one base away suggests this may be a read error. The rearrangement links TRBV7-9 to TRBJ2-2; the D gene is possibly TRBD2 (6 bases). Germline CDR1 is SEHNR and CDR2 is FQNEAQ (reference sequence). V lost 5 bases and J lost 5, with 9 bases in between. The CDR3 has 13 amino acids. CDR3 in amino acids: CASSAGLTGELFF. As DNA, the CDR3 is TGTGCCAGCAGCGCCGGACTAACCGGGGAGCTGTTTTTT.

V is TRBV11-1 and J is TRBJ2-1, with no clear D. The CDR3 sequence is 13 residues long. The germline CDR1 and CDR2 sequences are SGHAT and FQDESV (reference sequence). V lost 3 bases, J lost 6 bases, and 9 bases lay in between. CDR3 sequence (DNA): TGTGCCAGCAGCTTGAGAGAGAGCAATGAGCAGTTCTTC. This codes for CASSLRESNEQFF.

Regarding this clonotype: Mismatch with germline at one junction end may stem from a read error. The rearrangement links TRBV27 to TRBJ1-5; no definite D call. The germline gives CDR1 MNHEY, CDR2 SMNVEV (reference sequence). The CDR3 extends over 13 amino acids. The CDR3 here is CASSMDRYQSQNF. The CDR3 DNA is TGTGCCAGCAGTATGGACCGGTATCAGTCCCAGAATTTT.

This clonotype was recorded at least ten times. V is TRBV2 and J is TRBJ1-3; no firm D call. The CDR3 loop spans 11 amino acids. Germline V CDR1 and CDR2: SNHLY, FYNNEI. V was trimmed by 8 bases and J by 3 bases, leaving 5 bases between them. The CDR3 DNA follows: TGTGCCAGCCGGTTTGGAAACACCATATATTTT. This codes for CASRFGNTIYF.

Ten or more counts support this clonotype. The CDR3 region has the DNA TGCAGTGCTAGTTCGAGGGTGAGTGGCACAGATACGCAGTATTTT. It yields the protein CSASSRVSGTDTQYF. This sequence joins TRBV20-1 and TRBJ2-3; weak D call: TRBD2 (5 bases). Germline V gene lookup returns CDR1 DFQATT and CDR2 SNEGSKA (reference sequence). Trimming took off 3 bases at V and 1 base at J, with 14 bases between the two ends. The CDR3 has 15 amino acids.

This clonotype was picked up a small number of times. J is TRBJ2-7 and V is TRBV3-1, with 12 bases matching TRBD2. Trimming removed 3 bases from V and 5 bases from J; junction bases left unmatched: 11. Germline CDR1 reads LGHDT; CDR2 reads YNNKEL (reference sequence). The CDR3 runs to 17 residues. The CDR3 DNA reads as TGTGCCAGCAGCCACGCTAGCGGGAGGGCTCGGCTGGACGAGCAGTACTTC. Its translation: CASSHASGRARLDEQYF.

Concerning this clonotype: It may be a read error: a sequence one base away is much more abundant. The chain is built from TRBV28 and TRBJ2-5; a possible D gene is TRBD1 (6 bases). CDR1 MDHEN and CDR2 SYDVKM come from the germline V gene. CDR3 size: 15 residues. Trimming stripped 5 bases from V and 4 bases from J, with 17 bases between. The CDR3 nucleotides read TGTGCCAGCAGTACCTCCGCACAGGGAGTAGAGACCCAGTACTTC. Translated: CASSTSAQGVETQYF.